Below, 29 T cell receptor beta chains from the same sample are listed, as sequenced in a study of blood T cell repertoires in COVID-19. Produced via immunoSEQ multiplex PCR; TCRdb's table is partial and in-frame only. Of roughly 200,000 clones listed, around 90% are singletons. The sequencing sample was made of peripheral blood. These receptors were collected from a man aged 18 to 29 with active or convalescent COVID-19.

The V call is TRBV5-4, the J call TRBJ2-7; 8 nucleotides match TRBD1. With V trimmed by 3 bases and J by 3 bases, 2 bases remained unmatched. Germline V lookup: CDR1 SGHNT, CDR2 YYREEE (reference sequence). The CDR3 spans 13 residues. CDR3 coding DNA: TGTGCCAGCAGCTCGGACAGGGTCTACGAGCAGTACTTC. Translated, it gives CASSSDRVYEQYF.

The CDR3 DNA sequence: TGTGCCAGCAGGGGACAGGGGGGCACCACCGGGGAGCTGTTTTTT. It is translated as CASRGQGGTTGELFF. This chain links TRBV6-5 with TRBJ2-2, with 11 bases lining up with TRBD1. This CDR3 is 15 amino acids long. The ends lost 6 bases at V and 4 bases at J; junction bases unmatched: 4. Per the germline V gene, CDR1 is MNHEY and CDR2 is SVGAGI.

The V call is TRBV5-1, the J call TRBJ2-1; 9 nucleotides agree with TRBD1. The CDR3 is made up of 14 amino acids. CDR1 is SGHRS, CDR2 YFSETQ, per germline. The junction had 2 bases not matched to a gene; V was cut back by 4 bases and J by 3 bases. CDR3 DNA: TGCGCCAGCAGCCCGGACAGGGGCTACAATGAGCAGTTCTTC. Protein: CASSPDRGYNEQFF. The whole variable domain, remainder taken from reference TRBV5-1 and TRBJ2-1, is KAGVTQTPRYLIKTRGQQVTLSCSPISGHRSVSWYQQTPGQGLQFLFEYFSETQRNKGNFPGRFSGRQFSNSRSEMNVSTLELGDSALYLCASSPDRGYNEQFFGPGTRLTVL.

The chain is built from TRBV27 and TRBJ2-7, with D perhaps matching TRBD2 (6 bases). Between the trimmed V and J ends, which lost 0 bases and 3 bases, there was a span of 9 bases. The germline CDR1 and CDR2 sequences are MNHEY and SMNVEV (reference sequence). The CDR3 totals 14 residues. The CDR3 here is CASSLSGGIYEQYF. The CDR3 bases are TGTGCCAGCAGTTTATCGGGGGGTATCTACGAGCAGTACTTC.

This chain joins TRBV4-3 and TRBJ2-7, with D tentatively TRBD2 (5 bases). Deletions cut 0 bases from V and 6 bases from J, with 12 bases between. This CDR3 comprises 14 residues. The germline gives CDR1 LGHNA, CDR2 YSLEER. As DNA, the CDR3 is TGCGCCAGCAGCCAAGATTTGAGCGGTCGCGAGCAGTACTTC. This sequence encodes CASSQDLSGREQYF.

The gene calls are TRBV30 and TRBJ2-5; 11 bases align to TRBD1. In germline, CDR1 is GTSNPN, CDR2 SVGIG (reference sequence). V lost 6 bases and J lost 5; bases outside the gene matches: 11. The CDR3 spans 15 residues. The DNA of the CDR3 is TGTGCCTGTACGGAGGGGACAGGGGGTTCGGAGACCCAGTACTTC. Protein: CACTEGTGGSETQYF.

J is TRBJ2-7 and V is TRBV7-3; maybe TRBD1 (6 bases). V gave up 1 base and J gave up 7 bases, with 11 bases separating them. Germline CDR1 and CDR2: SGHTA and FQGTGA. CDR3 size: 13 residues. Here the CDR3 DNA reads TGTGCCAGCAGCTTAATGGGACAAAGGGAGCAGTACTTC. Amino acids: CASSLMGQREQYF. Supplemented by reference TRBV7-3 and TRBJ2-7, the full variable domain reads GAGVSQTPSNKVTEKGKYVELRCDPISGHTALYWYRQSLGQGPEFLIYFQGTGAADDSGLPNDRFFAVRPEGSVSTLKIQRTERGDSAVYLCASSLMGQREQYFGPGTRLTVT.

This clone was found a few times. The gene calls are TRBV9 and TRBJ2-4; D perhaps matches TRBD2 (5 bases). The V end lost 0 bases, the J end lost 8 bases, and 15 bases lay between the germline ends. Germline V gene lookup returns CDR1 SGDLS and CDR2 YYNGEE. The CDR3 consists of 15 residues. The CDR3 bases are TGTGCCAGCAGCGTAGACGGAGGTCGAAAGGACATTCAGTACTTC. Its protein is CASSVDGGRKDIQYF.

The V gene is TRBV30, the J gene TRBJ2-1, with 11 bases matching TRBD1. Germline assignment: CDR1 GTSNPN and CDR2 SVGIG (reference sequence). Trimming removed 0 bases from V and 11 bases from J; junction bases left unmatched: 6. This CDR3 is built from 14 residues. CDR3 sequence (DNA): TGTGCCTGGAGTGTCAGGACAGGGGGCTCGCAGCAGTTCTTC. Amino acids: CAWSVRTGGSQQFF.

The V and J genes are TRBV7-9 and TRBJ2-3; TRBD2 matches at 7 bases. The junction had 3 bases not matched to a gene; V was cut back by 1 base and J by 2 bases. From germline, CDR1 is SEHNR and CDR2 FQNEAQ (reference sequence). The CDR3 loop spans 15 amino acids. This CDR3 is CASSLGAGPTDTQYF. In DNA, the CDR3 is TGTGCCAGCAGCTTAGGAGCGGGACCCACAGATACGCAGTATTTT.

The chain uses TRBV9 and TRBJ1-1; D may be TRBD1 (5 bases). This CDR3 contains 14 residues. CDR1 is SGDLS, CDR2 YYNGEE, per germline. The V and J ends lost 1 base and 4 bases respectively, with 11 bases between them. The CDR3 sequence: CASSVLGGATEAFF. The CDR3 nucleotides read TGTGCCAGCAGCGTATTAGGAGGGGCCACTGAAGCTTTCTTT.

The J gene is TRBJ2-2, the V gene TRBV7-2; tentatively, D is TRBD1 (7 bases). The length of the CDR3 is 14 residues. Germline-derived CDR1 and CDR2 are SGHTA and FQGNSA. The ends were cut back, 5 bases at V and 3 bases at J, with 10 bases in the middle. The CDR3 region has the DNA TGTGCCAGCAGCGCGGGACAGCACACCGGGGAGCTGTTTTTT. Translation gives CASSAGQHTGELFF.

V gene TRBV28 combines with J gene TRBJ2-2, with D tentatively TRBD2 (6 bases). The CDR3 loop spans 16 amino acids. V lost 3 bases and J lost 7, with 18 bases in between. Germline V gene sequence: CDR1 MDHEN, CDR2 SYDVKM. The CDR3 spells CASSLSRTWGVGELFF. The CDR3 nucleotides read TGTGCCAGCAGTTTGAGCCGCACGTGGGGGGTCGGGGAGCTGTTTTTT.

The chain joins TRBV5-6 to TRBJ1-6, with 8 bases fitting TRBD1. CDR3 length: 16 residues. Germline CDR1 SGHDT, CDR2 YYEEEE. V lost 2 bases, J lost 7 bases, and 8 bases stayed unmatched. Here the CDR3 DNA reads TGTGCCAGCAGCTTATTGACAGGGGCTGGGAATTCACCCCTCCACTTT. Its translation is CASSLLTGAGNSPLHF.

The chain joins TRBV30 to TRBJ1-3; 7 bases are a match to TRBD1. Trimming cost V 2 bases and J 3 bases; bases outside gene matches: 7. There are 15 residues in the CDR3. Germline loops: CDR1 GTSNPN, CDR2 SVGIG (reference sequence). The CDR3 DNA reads TGTGCCTGGAGTCCTGACAGGGCATATGGAAACACCATATATTTT. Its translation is CAWSPDRAYGNTIYF.

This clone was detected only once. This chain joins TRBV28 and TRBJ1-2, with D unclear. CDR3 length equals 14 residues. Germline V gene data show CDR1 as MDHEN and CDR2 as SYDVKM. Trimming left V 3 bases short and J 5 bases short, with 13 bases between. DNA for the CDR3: TGTGCCAGCAGTTTGGGAGGTTTGGCTTATGGCTACACCTTC. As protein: CASSLGGLAYGYTF.

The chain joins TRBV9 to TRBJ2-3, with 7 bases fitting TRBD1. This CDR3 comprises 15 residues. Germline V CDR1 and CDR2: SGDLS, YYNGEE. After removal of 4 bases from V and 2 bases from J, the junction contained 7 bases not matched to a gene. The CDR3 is CASSLTGINTDTQYF. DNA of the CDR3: TGTGCCAGCAGCCTGACAGGGATAAACACAGATACGCAGTATTTT.

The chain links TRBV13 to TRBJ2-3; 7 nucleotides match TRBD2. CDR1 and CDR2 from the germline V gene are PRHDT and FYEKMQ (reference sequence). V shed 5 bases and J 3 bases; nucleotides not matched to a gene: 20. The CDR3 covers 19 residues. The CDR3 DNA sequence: TGTGCCAGCAGCAGTAGAAACCCGGGGAGGGCCATGATTACAGATACGCAGTATTTT. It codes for CASSSRNPGRAMITDTQYF. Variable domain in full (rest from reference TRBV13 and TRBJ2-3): AAGVIQSPRHLIKEKRETATLKCYPIPRHDTVYWYQQGPGQDPQFLISFYEKMQSDKGSIPDRFSAQQFSDYHSELNMSSLELGDSALYFCASSSRNPGRAMITDTQYFGPGTRLTVL.

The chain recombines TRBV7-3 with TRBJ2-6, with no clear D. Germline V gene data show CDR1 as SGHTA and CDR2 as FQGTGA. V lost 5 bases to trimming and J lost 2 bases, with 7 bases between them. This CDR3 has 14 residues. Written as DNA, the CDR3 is TGTGCCAGCAGCCAAAACACTGGGGCCAACGTCCTGACTTTC. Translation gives CASSQNTGANVLTF.

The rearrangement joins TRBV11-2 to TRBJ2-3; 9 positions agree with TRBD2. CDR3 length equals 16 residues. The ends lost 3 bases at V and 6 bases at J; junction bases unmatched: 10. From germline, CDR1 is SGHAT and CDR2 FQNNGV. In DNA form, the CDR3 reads TGTGCCAGCAGCTTTCGCGGGAGGGTGCAGGCCGATACGCAGTATTTT. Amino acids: CASSFRGRVQADTQYF. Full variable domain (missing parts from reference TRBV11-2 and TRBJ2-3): EAGVAQSPRYKIIEKRQSVAFWCNPISGHATLYWYQQILGQGPKLLIQFQNNGVVDDSQLPKDRFSAERLKGVDSTLKIQPAKLEDSAVYLCASSFRGRVQADTQYFGPGTRLTVL.

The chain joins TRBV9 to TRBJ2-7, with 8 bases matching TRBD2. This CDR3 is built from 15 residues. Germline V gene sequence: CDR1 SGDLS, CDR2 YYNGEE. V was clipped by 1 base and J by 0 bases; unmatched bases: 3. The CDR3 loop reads CASSVTAGVSYEQYF. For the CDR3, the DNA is TGTGCCAGCAGCGTAACAGCGGGAGTCTCCTACGAGCAGTACTTC. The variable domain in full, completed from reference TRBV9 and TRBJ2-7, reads DSGVTQTPKHLITATGQRVTLRCSPRSGDLSVYWYQQSLDQGLQFLIQYYNGEERAKGNILERFSAQQFPDLHSELNLSSLELGDSALYFCASSVTAGVSYEQYFGPGTRLTVT.

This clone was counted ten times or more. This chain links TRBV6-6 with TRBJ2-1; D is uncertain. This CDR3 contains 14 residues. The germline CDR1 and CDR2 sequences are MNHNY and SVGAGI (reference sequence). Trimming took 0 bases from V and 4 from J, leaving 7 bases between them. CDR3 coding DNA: TGTGCCAGCAGTTACTCTCGGGTTTACAATGAGCAGTTCTTC. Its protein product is CASSYSRVYNEQFF.

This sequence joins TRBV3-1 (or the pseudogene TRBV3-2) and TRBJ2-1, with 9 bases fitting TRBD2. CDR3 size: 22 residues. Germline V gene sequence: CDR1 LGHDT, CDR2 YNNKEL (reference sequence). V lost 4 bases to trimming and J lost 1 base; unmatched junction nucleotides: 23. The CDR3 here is CASSREKHSREGLFESYNEQFF. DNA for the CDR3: TGTGCCAGCAGCCGCGAAAAGCATTCGCGGGAGGGCCTTTTCGAGTCCTACAATGAGCAGTTCTTC.

CDR3 sequence: CASSPSSGITDTQYF. CDR3 in DNA: TGTGCCAGCAGCCCGTCTAGCGGAATCACAGATACGCAGTATTTT. The rearrangement links TRBV7-8 to TRBJ2-3; 7 bases are shared with TRBD2. The CDR3 covers 15 residues. Unmatched junction bases numbered 7, after V lost 5 bases and J lost 2 bases. Germline loops: CDR1 SGHVS, CDR2 FQNEAQ.

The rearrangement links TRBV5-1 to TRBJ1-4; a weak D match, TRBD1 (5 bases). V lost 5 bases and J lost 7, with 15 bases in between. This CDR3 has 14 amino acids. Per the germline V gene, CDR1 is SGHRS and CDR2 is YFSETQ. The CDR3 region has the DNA TGCGCCAGCAGGGTGACGCGGGGGAGTGAAAAACTGTTTTTT. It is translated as CASRVTRGSEKLFF.

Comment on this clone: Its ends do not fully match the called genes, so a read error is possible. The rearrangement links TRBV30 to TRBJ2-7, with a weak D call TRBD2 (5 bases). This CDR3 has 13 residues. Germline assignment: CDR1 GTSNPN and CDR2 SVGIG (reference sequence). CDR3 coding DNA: TGTGCCTGGAGTCACAACTCGGGGTCCCTGTTGAACTTC. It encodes CAWSHNSGSLLNF.

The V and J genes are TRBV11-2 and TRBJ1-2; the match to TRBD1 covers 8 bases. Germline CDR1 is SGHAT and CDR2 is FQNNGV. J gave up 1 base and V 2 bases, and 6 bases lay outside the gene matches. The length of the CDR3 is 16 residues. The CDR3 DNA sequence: TGTGCCAGCAGCTTAATAGGACAGGGCGTTAACTATGGCTACACCTTC. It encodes CASSLIGQGVNYGYTF.

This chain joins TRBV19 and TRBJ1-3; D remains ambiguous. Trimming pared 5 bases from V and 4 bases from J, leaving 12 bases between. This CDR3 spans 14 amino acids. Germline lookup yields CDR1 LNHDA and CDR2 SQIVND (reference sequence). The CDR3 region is CASSPGPYGNTIYF. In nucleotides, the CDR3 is TGTGCCAGTAGTCCCGGTCCCTACGGAAACACCATATATTTT. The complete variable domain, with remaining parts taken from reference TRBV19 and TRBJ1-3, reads DGGITQSPKYLFRKEGQNVTLSCEQNLNHDAMYWYRQDPGQGLRLIYYSQIVNDFQKGDIAEGYSVSREKKESFPLTVTSAQKNPTAFYLCASSPGPYGNTIYFGEGSWLTVV.

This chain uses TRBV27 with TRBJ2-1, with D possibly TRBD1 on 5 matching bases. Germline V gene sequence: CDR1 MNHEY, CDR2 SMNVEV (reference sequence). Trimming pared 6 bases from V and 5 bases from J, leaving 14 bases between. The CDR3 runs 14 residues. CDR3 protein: CASSVGVTNNEQFF. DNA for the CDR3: TGTGCCAGCAGCGTAGGGGTGACGAACAATGAGCAGTTCTTC.